The clone carrying this T cell receptor (beta chain) was observed a handful of times. The antigen is not known. This entry comes from a study of regulatory T cells in long-lasting Graves disease. Notes on the study in general: Lower TCR diversity characterized persistent Graves' patients relative to newly diagnosed patients.

The CDR3 is made up of 14 amino acids. CDR1 and CDR2 from the germline V gene are LNHDA and SQIVND (reference sequence). V was clipped by 2 bases and J by 0 bases, with 7 bases between them. With iRepertoire HTBI primers and Arm-PCR of CDR3 regions, TCR beta libraries were built. Authors' methods: Gene usage covered about 62 TRBV and 14 TRBJ segments. TCRdb re-called the multiplex PCR reads through MiXCR, storing one row per CDR3 protein. TCRdb's processing, not the authors' own work, is the source of the V and J calls. Here the sample spans 200,000 to 250,000 distinct CDR3 sequences, 15% to 20% being singletons. The time point: newly diagnosed GD, antithyroid drugs for less than 3 months. PBMC-derived RNA was used for the TCR library. The patients were enrolled through endocrinology in Xi'an, China. These same data were also listed under a study on T cells in Graves' hyperthyroidism and ophthalmopathy.

Sample: peripheral blood mononuclear cells (PBMCs), taken at new diagnosis, from a patient treated with antithyroid drugs. This chain uses TRBV19 with TRBJ1-1; the D is unclear. The receptor's source is a woman aged 30 to 39 with Graves disease. CDR3 sequence: CASSIRTVNTEAFF. CDR3 sequence (DNA): TGTGCCAGTAGTATAAGGACGGTGAACACTGAAGCTTTCTTT.